This T cell receptor beta chain was recovered during a study of blood T cell repertoires in COVID-19 (dated by TCRdb to 2020 to 2022). For context, the study as a whole: Samples covering the acute and convalescent phases of COVID-19 were provided by collaborators in the United States, Italy and Spain. The material from the prospective study consisted of cDNA or gDNA derived from T cells, B-cell-depleted T cells, or PBMCs. The dataset comprised deeply sampled blood TCRbeta repertoires from subjects exposed to, actively infected with, or recovered from COVID-19. The repertoires were released in a freely available public database intended as a resource for research on the immune response to SARS-CoV-2. Samples came from the ongoing ImmuneRACE study (first 160 participants) plus 1,254 subjects from 6 global collaborators. A de-identified subject ID, COVID-19 status, age in years and sex were almost always included in the sample metadata. Where HLA class I and class II types were available, the types were taken from metadata supplied by the sample provider, not from assay-based typing.

Each collaborating institution followed its own protocols to collect whole blood in K2EDTA tubes. For TCRbeta analysis, collaborators shipped samples as frozen whole blood, isolated PBMCs, or DNA extracted from either of those sample types. TCRbeta CDR3 regions were amplified from genomic DNA using the immunoSEQ Assay, a bias-controlled multiplex PCR. From the authors' description of their analysis: Nucleated cell counts per sample were estimated from amplification of reference gene primers within the assay. Sequence reads were collapsed and filtered to measure the absolute abundance of every unique TCRbeta CDR3 rearrangement. Productive Simpson clonality was computed per sample as the square root of Simpson's diversity index over productive rearrangements. The clones in this table, taken by TCRdb from immuneACCESS, are in-frame only. Not every clone is retained; where verified, under half of the shortfall comes from an unresolved V gene, and the cause of the rest is unknown. For V, J and clone size, that table is used; D and trimming come from the DNA. The sample includes about 210,000 clones, with roughly four fifths observed a single time. The ten largest account for approximately 8.1% of the sample.

Turning to this clone: Its cognate antigen has yet to be identified. Base quality data are lacking; no much larger clone is found one base away.

Here is what the overall study found, with its caveats: The amount of clinical and demographic metadata varied by source and participant and was provided uncurated.

Material for sequencing was peripheral blood. The TCR was taken from a woman aged 45-65 years with active or convalescent COVID-19.

The nucleotides are TGCAGTGCTAGTGCCGTGGCGGGAGGGGTTGGAGGCATTCAGTACTTC. Its protein reads: CSASAVAGGVGGIQYF. The chain links TRBV20-1 with TRBJ2-4; TRBD2 matches 9 bases in the middle. Sequences DFQATT (CDR1) and SNEGSKA (CDR2) are obtained from the germline V gene (reference sequence). The CDR3 numbers 16 residues from cysteine through phenylalanine. Left in the record is the CDR3 DNA by itself, 48 bases read in frame from the first base. After removal of 3 bases from V and 9 bases from J, the junction retains 15 bases not matched to a gene.